This TCR beta chain is drawn from a study of cytomegalovirus exposure and HLA in healthy donors. The CDR3 loop spans 16 amino acids. V shed 10 bases and J 1 base; nucleotides not matched to a gene: 14. CDR1 is SEHNR and CDR2 is FQNEAQ in the germline V gene (reference sequence). Here immunoSEQ multiplex PCR was the method, and the copy in TCRdb shows in-frame clones only, minus some. The sample carries 300,000 to 400,000 clones, roughly 87% recorded once. Material: PBMCs. The chain is built from TRBV7-9 and TRBJ2-7; the match to TRBD1 covers 9 bases. The sequence derives from a man aged 25 to 40 in good health and CMV-seronegative. CDR3 nucleotide sequence: TGTGCCACTGCGGAGTCAGGGGACAGGGTTTCCTACGAGCAGTACTTC. Its translation is CATAESGDRVSYEQYF.